Listed below are T cell receptor beta chains from one sample, sequenced in a study of CD8 T cells in Susac syndrome. TCRdb reprocessed the immunoSEQ multiplex PCR reads with MiXCR, giving one entry per CDR3 protein. The profile covers about 130,000 distinct CDR3 sequences, with 94% appearing a single time and over 0.1% taken by the ten largest. The source material was CD4+ T cells from PBMCs. These receptors were collected from a human donor with multiple sclerosis. The CDR3 runs from the conserved cysteine through the conserved F or W. Each record gives: clone size, V gene, J gene, D gene, CDR3 protein, CDR3 DNA. A D gene is named only where the DNA matches it firmly. Rows may omit the clone size; those that give it use once, few, many or a size class.

NA,TRBV7-2,TRBJ1-2,NA,CASSLPTTEANYGYTF,TGTGCCAGCAGCTTACCTACGACAGAAGCTAACTATGGCTACACCTTC
NA,TRBV30,TRBJ1-5,NA,CAWTLPRGSDQPQHF,TGTGCCTGGACGCTCCCCCGGGGATCCGATCAGCCCCAGCATTTT
NA,TRBV5-1,TRBJ1-4,TRBD1,CASSGGTGQGNEKLFF,TGCGCCAGCAGCGGGGGAACGGGACAGGGAAATGAAAAACTGTTTTTT
NA,TRBV12-3/TRBV12-4,TRBJ1-2,TRBD1,CASSLDQGDGYTF,TGTGCCAGCAGTTTGGACCAGGGGGATGGCTACACCTTC
NA,TRBV3-1,TRBJ1-3,NA,CASSQWRDGNTIYF,TGTGCCAGCAGCCAATGGAGGGATGGAAACACCATATATTTT
NA,TRBV2,TRBJ2-1,NA,CASSGGREQFF,TGTGCCAGCAGTGGTGGGAGGGAGCAGTTCTTC
NA,TRBV2,TRBJ1-5,NA,CASSEVGVVPQHF,TGTGCCAGCAGTGAAGTGGGGGTCGTTCCCCAGCATTTT
NA,TRBV29-1,TRBJ2-5,NA,CSVVDGLQETQYF,TGCAGCGTAGTCGACGGTCTCCAAGAGACCCAGTACTTC
once,TRBV6-5,TRBJ2-6,NA,CASSYTPQGSGANVLTF,TGTGCCAGCAGTTATACTCCCCAGGGGTCAGGGGCCAACGTCCTGACTTTC
NA,TRBV6-1,TRBJ1-5,TRBD1,CASSPLSGQRNQPQHF,TGTGCCAGCAGTCCTTTATCGGGACAGCGCAATCAGCCCCAGCATTTT
NA,TRBV5-8,TRBJ2-7,NA,CASSFSGQYF,TGTGCCAGCAGCTTCTCGGGGCAGTACTTC
NA,TRBV19,TRBJ2-2,NA,CAVSGVGELFF,TGTGCCGTCTCTGGGGTCGGGGAGCTGTTTTTT
NA,TRBV5-1,TRBJ1-4,NA,CASSLRGVAEKLFF,TGCGCCAGCAGCTTGCGTGGGGTTGCGGAAAAACTGTTTTTT
NA,TRBV12-3/TRBV12-4,TRBJ2-1,TRBD2,CASKKMGLAGVREQFF,TGTGCCAGCAAAAAGATGGGACTAGCGGGAGTACGAGAGCAGTTCTTC
once,TRBV30,TRBJ1-2,NA,CAWSVGGRRAMLGGYTF,TGTGCCTGGAGTGTAGGAGGGAGGCGCGCGATGTTGGGTGGCTACACCTTC
NA,TRBV2,TRBJ1-5,NA,CASSGGAWQGNNQPQHF,TGTGCCAGCAGTGGAGGGGCCTGGCAGGGGAACAATCAGCCCCAGCATTTT
NA,TRBV12-3/TRBV12-4,TRBJ1-2,NA,CASTPGEPFNYGYTF,TGTGCCAGCACCCCCGGGGAGCCATTTAACTATGGCTACACCTTC
once,TRBV7-9,TRBJ2-1,TRBD2,CASSIRLAGDNEQFF,TGTGCCAGCAGCATTCGACTAGCGGGGGACAATGAGCAGTTCTTC
NA,TRBV2,TRBJ2-7,NA,CASSSTTGYEQYF,TGTGCCAGCAGTTCGACGACCGGGTACGAGCAGTACTTC
once,TRBV20-1,TRBJ1-5,NA,CSARRGTFGQPQHF,TGCAGTGCTAGGAGGGGGACCTTCGGTCAGCCCCAGCATTTT
NA,TRBV7-2,TRBJ2-3,NA,CASSPGWTDTQYF,TGTGCCAGCAGCCCCGGCTGGACAGATACGCAGTATTTT
NA,TRBV20-1,TRBJ2-5,TRBD2,CSARVPSGGSWGTQYF,TGCAGTGCTAGAGTTCCTAGCGGGGGGTCTTGGGGGACCCAGTACTTC
NA,TRBV2,TRBJ1-5,TRBD1,CASSEGTVDQPQHF,TGTGCCAGCAGTGAGGGGACAGTAGATCAGCCCCAGCATTTT
NA,TRBV20-1,TRBJ1-5,NA,CSASVGRDQPQHF,TGCAGTGCTAGCGTAGGCAGGGACCAGCCCCAGCATTTT
NA,TRBV3-1,TRBJ2-5,NA,CASSQDPLTGKETQYF,TGTGCCAGCAGCCAAGATCCCTTAACGGGTAAAGAGACCCAGTACTTC
NA,TRBV29-1,TRBJ2-5,NA,CSVGTGRETQYF,TGCAGCGTTGGTACAGGGAGGGAGACCCAGTACTTC
NA,TRBV6-6,TRBJ2-3,TRBD2,CASSPSGRGTDTQYF,TGTGCCAGCAGTCCGAGCGGGAGAGGGACAGATACGCAGTATTTT
NA,TRBV25-1,TRBJ1-5,NA,CASSDGGGQPQHF,TGTGCCAGCAGTGACGGGGGCGGTCAGCCCCAGCATTTT
NA,TRBV28,TRBJ1-2,TRBD1,CASSLPRDRSNYGYTF,TGTGCCAGCAGTTTACCTCGGGACAGATCTAACTATGGCTACACCTTC
NA,TRBV20-1,TRBJ1-5,NA,CSAGGLMGNQPQHF,TGCAGTGCGGGCGGGCTAATGGGCAATCAGCCCCAGCATTTT
NA,TRBV9,TRBJ2-3,NA,CASSTGTYTDTQYF,TGTGCCAGCAGTACCGGGACATACACAGATACGCAGTATTTT
NA,TRBV20-1,TRBJ2-2,NA,CSARRGTGELFF,TGCAGTGCTAGAAGGGGCACCGGGGAGCTGTTTTTT
NA,TRBV25-1,TRBJ1-6,NA,CASSEAPWGSPLHF,TGTGCCAGCAGTGAGGCGCCATGGGGCTCACCCCTCCACTTT
NA,TRBV7-2,TRBJ2-3,NA,CASSSQVGPDTQYF,TGTGCCAGCAGCTCCCAAGTCGGGCCAGATACGCAGTATTTT
NA,TRBV5-1,TRBJ2-1,NA,CASSITNNNNEQFF,TGCGCCAGCAGCATTACCAATAATAACAATGAGCAGTTCTTC
NA,TRBV6-5,TRBJ2-1,NA,CASRTTYNEQFF,TGTGCCAGCCGGACCACATACAATGAGCAGTTCTTC
NA,TRBV10-3,TRBJ2-2,TRBD2,CAITQLAGATGELFF,TGTGCCATCACCCAACTAGCGGGAGCCACCGGGGAGCTGTTTTTT
NA,TRBV29-1,TRBJ2-7,NA,CSVGRQGAYEQYF,TGCAGCGTTGGAAGGCAGGGTGCCTACGAGCAGTACTTC
NA,TRBV23-1,TRBJ2-1,TRBD1,CASSPARDREFYNEQFF,TGCGCCAGCAGTCCCGCCCGGGACAGGGAGTTCTACAATGAGCAGTTCTTC
NA,TRBV14,TRBJ2-7,TRBD2,CASSPFGGISYEQYF,TGTGCCAGCAGCCCCTTCGGGGGGATTTCCTACGAGCAGTACTTC